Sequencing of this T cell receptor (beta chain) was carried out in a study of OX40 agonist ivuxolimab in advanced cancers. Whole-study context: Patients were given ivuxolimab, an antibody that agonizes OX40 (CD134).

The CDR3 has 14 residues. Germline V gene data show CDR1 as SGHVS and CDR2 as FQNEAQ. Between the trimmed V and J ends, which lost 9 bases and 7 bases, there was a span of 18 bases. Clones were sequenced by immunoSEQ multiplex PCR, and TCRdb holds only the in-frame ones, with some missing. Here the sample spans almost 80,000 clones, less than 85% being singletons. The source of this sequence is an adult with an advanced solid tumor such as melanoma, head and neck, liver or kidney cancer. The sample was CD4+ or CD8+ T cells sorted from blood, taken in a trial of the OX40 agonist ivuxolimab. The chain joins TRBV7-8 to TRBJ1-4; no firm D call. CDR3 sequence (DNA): TGTGCCAGTACCCAAAACGCGGAGGGTGAAAAACTGTTTTTT. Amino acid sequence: CASTQNAEGEKLFF.